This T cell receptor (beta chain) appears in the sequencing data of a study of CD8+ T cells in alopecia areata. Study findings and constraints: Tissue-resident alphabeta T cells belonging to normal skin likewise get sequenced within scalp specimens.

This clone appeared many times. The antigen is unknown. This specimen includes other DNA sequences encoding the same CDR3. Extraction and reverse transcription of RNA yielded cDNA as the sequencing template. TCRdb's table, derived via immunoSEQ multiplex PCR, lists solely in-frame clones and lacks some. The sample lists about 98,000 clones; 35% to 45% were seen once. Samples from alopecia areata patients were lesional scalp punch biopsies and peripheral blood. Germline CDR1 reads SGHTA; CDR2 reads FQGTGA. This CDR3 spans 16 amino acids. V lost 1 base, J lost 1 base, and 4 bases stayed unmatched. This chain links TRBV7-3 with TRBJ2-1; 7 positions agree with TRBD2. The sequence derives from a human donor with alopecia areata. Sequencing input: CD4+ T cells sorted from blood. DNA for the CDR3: TGTGCCAGCAGCTTAAGACGGGGGGATTCCTACAATGAGCAGTTCTTC. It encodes CASSLRRGDSYNEQFF.